The present T cell receptor (beta chain) was sequenced within a study of blood T cells in healthy people across ages. General study points: Roughly linear age-related decline in beta diversity appeared, significant by age around 42. Reliance upon unsorted PBMCs precluded definitive naive versus antigen-experienced comparison. The unknown donor CMV status may have confounded expanded clonotype changes. In long-lived donors, naive CD4+ cell counts and diversity exceeded those of aged donors.

Note on this clonotype: What it binds is not known.

Combining a sample-barcoded 5' primer with a J-beta primer mix, a second PCR ran for roughly 7 to 12 cycles. TCRdb called the 5' RACE reads again in MiXCR, with one record for every CDR3 protein. The sample holds 580,000 or so distinct CDR3 sequences; roughly 48% are singletons and the top ten take just under 25%. CDR1 is KGHDR and CDR2 is SFDVKD in the germline V gene. The CDR3 covers 14 residues. Trimming pared 6 bases from V and 2 bases from J, leaving 11 bases between. The source material was blood. This TCR came from a man older than 75 in good health. The chain uses TRBV24-1 and TRBJ2-3, with D perhaps being TRBD1 or TRBD2 (6 bases each). CDR3: CATSPGAPTDTQYF. The CDR3 DNA is TGTGCCACCAGTCCGGGGGCCCCCACAGATACGCAGTATTTT.